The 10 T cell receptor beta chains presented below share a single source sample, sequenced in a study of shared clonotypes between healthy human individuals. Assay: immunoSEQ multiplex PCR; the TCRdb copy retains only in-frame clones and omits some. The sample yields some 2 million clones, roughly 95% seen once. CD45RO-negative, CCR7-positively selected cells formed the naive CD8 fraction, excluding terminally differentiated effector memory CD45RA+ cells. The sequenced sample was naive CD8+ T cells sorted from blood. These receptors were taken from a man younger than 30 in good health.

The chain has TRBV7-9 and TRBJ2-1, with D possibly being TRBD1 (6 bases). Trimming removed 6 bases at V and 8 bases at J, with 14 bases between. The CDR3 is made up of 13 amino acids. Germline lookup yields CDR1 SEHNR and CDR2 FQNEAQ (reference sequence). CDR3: CASRPTGMDEQFF. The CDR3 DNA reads TGTGCCAGCAGACCCACAGGGATGGATGAGCAGTTCTTC.

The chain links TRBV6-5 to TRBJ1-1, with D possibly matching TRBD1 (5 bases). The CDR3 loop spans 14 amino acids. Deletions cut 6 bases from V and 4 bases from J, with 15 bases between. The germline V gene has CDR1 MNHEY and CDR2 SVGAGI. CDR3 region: CASSLRVISTEAFF. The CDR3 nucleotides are TGTGCCAGCAGCCTCAGGGTGATTAGCACTGAAGCTTTCTTT.

The CDR3 sequence is CASSFRYAGGSAEAFF. DNA for the CDR3: TGTGCCAGCAGTTTCCGTTATGCAGGGGGATCGGCTGAAGCTTTCTTT. The chain employs TRBV28 and TRBJ1-1; TRBD1 agrees at 7 bases. The V gene's germline CDR1 is MDHEN and CDR2 SYDVKM. The CDR3 is made up of 16 amino acids. Trimming removed 3 bases from V and 6 bases from J; junction bases left unmatched: 13.

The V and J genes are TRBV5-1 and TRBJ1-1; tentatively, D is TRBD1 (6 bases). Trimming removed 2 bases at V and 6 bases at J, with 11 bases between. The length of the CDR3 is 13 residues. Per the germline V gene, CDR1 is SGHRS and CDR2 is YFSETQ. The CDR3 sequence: CASSLWGGAEAFF. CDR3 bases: TGCGCCAGCAGCTTATGGGGGGGCGCTGAAGCTTTCTTT. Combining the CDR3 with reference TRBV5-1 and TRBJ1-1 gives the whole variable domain KAGVTQTPRYLIKTRGQQVTLSCSPISGHRSVSWYQQTPGQGLQFLFEYFSETQRNKGNFPGRFSGRQFSNSRSEMNVSTLELGDSALYLCASSLWGGAEAFFGQGTRLTVV.

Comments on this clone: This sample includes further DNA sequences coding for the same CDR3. Written as DNA, the CDR3 is TGTGCCAGCAGTGATCCACTAGCGCTCACCCCGCGGCCCTACGAGCAGTACTTC. Translating it yields CASSDPLALTPRPYEQYF. The chain carries TRBV2 and TRBJ2-7; TRBD2 agrees at 7 bases. The CDR3 sequence is 18 residues long. Looked up from germline, CDR1 is SNHLY and CDR2 is FYNNEI. Unmatched junction bases numbered 16, after V lost 3 bases and J lost 2 bases.

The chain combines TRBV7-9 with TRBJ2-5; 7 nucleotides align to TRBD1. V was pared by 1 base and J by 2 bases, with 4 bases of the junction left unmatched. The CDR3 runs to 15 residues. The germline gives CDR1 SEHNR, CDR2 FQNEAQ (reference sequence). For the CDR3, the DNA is TGTGCCAGCAGCTTAGGGTACAGGGGTCAAGAGACCCAGTACTTC. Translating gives CASSLGYRGQETQYF.

The CDR3 bases are TGTGCCAGCAGCCAACCCAGCGGGGGGGGTGAGCAGTTCTTC. Its protein product is CASSQPSGGGEQFF. This sequence joins TRBV4-2 and TRBJ2-1; 10 bases agree with TRBD2. The CDR3 runs 14 residues. The V gene end was trimmed by 2 bases and the J gene end by 9 bases; junction bases not matched to a gene: 4. Germline CDR1 is LGHNA and CDR2 is YNFKEQ.

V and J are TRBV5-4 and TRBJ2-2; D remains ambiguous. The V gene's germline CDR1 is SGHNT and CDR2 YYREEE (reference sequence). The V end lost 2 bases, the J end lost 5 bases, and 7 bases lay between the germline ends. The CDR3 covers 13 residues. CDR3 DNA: TGTGCCAGCAGCTTTGTGGGTACCGGGGAGCTGTTTTTT. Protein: CASSFVGTGELFF.

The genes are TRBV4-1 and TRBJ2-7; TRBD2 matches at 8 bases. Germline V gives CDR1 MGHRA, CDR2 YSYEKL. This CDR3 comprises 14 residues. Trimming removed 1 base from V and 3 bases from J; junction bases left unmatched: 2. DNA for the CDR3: TGCGCCAGCAGCCAAGCTCTAGCGGGCTACGAGCAGTACTTC. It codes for CASSQALAGYEQYF.

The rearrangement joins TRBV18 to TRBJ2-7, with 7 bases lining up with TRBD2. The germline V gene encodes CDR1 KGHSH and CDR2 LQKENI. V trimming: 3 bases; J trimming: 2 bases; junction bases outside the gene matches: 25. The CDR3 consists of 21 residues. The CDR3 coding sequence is TGTGCCAGCTCACCTCCCGCGGGGGTCGATCTAGCCATCAATACGACCTACGAGCAGTACTTC. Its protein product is CASSPPAGVDLAINTTYEQYF.